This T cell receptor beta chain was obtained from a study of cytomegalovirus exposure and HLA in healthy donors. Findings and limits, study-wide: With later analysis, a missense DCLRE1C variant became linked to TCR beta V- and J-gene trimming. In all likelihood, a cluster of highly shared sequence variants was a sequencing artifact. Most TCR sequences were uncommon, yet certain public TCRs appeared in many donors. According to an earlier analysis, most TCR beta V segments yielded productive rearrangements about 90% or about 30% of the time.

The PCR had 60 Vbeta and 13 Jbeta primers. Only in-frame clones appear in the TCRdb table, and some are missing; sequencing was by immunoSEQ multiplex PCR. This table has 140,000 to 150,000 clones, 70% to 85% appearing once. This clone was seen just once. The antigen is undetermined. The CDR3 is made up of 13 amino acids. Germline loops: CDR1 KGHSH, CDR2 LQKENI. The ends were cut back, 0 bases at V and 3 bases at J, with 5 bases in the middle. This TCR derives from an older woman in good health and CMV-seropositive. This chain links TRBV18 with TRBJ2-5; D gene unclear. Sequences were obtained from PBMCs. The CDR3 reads CASSPPNKETQYF. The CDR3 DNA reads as TGTGCCAGCTCACCACCGAACAAAGAGACCCAGTACTTC.